The clone carrying this T cell receptor (beta chain) was seen ten or more times. Its target is unknown. CDR1 SGDLS and CDR2 YYNGEE come from the germline V gene. V gave up 0 bases and J gave up 4 bases, with 5 bases separating them. The CDR3 covers 13 residues. This specimen comes from a study of T cells in Graves' hyperthyroidism and ophthalmopathy. These patients, aged 18 to 65, had recently diagnosed hyperthyroidism lasting under 2 months. Fresh peripheral blood, 10 ml, yielded the PBMCs. Regarding the study as a whole: Most thyroid clonotypes with frequency above 0.001 were detected in blood. Onset of ophthalmopathy came a median around 7.1 months after the model predicted it.

Template material for amplifying TCR beta CDR3 regions consisted of RNA transcripts. With the HTBI primer set, the TCR CDR3 went through a first round of RT-PCR. TCRdb analysed the multiplex PCR reads with MiXCR anew, one entry per CDR3 protein. The sample records more than 500,000 distinct CDR3 sequences, about 14% being singletons. This TCR was sampled from a woman between 40 and 55 years old with Graves' hyperthyroidism. Sequencing was performed on blood. The chain recombines TRBV9 with TRBJ2-1; no definite D call. The CDR3 nucleotides are TGTGCCAGCAGCGTAGCAGAATACAATGAGCAGTTCTTC. Translation: CASSVAEYNEQFF.